This T cell receptor beta chain was sequenced during a study of cytomegalovirus exposure and HLA in healthy donors (dated by TCRdb to the late 2010s). About the study as a whole: An earlier analysis of a few hundred of the donors reported 276 Gb of sequence data and 95 million to 120 million unique TCR beta sequences obtained from around 190 million T cells. In an earlier analysis of 587 of the donors, high-throughput TCR beta sequencing was used to judge whether each TCR beta V gene segment behaved as functional or pseudogenic. The study was designed to test whether signatures of past pathogen exposure could be identified by cataloging public T cell receptors. Both class I and class II loci were covered by HLA typing, at four-digit resolution. Besides the first cohort of hundreds of subjects, a separate validation cohort made up of roughly 120 different subjects was used. Approximately 300 gigabases of sequencing data and 70 million to 100 million unique TCR sequences made up an early release that covered around 640 HLA-typed donors. About five DR-DQ haplotypes were treated as single units for association and clustering because of strong linkage in the cohort. Donor age, sex, ethnicity and CMV serostatus were compiled alongside the repertoire data. In the later analysis, no new phenotypic data were used to find candidate immune exposures; instead, reliance was placed on TCR beta sequences and their occurrence across donors. Typing coverage varied by locus: 629-630 donors for A, B, C, DRB1 and DQB1; approximately 500 for DQA1; 600 to 610 for DPA1; around 450 for DPB1. A later analysis re-examined previously published TCR beta repertoires from just over 650 donors and added high-resolution HLA genotyping to investigate patterns of TCR occurrence. All discovery cohort repertoires had been generated using a single sequencing platform. The study used immunosequencing to profile the T cell repertoires of 666 subjects and linked those repertoires to cytomegalovirus serostatus. To predict cytomegalovirus infection status, the study combined high-throughput TCR immunosequencing, statistical association of individual TCRs with disease status, and machine learning. On average, over 200,000 unique TCR beta nucleotide sequences were sequenced per donor among about 400 genotyped donors of the cohort, with around 19% of those sequences being non-productive. The genetic ancestry cluster associated with self-reported Caucasian donors included 65% to 90% of the roughly 380 genotyped donors. A later genetic analysis took genome-wide SNP genotypes for about 55% of the 666 donors and used that subset as a discovery cohort.

In total, approximately 690 healthy bone marrow donors made up the cohort. At the time of sampling, every cohort member was nominally healthy, though immune exposures that went unrecorded were likely present. The donor was CMV seronegative and belonged to the group of more than 300 seronegative cohort members. Each donor provided a peripheral blood sample, and peripheral blood mononuclear cells were used for TCR beta sequencing. Genomic DNA extraction from the blood cell samples was performed with the Qiagen DNeasy Blood Extraction Kit. Library preparation used the immunoSEQ multiplex PCR assay. A mixture of 60 forward primers for TCR Vbeta segments and 13 reverse primers for TCR Jbeta segments was used in the multiplex PCR. A multiplex PCR assay on genomic DNA amplified the CDR3 region of rearranged TCR beta genes. On the Illumina HiSeq System, the amplified TCR beta libraries were sequenced as 87-base-pair reads. In the original analysis: In a later analysis, roughly 80 million unique TCR beta chains were counted across the approximately 640 repertoires, and about 10 million of these chains were shared by at least two donors. To remove PCR and sequencing errors, raw reads were error-corrected and collapsed into unique sequences using a nearest-neighbor algorithm that merged closely related sequences. To assign V, D and J gene segments, CDR3 sequences were aligned to IMGT reference sequences. For a sequence to be retained, a match of at least six nucleotides was required to both a V gene segment and a J gene segment. A rearrangement was called productive if the CDR3 had no stop codons and remained in frame with V and J, and every other rearrangement was called non-productive. CDR3 was defined according to IMGT convention as the region running from the second conserved V-encoded cysteine to the conserved J-encoded phenylalanine. The earlier analysis of about 570 of the donors excluded any sequence lacking an unambiguous match to a single V gene segment. In an earlier analysis of approximately 550 of the donors, V segments were called functional above 56.7% productive rearrangements and were called segregating when the between-donor standard deviation exceeded 5%. A statistical classification framework was built for diagnosing cytomegalovirus status from the catalog of TCR beta chain sequences. In a later analysis, V and J genes were assigned by comparing TCR nucleotide sequences against IMGT/GENE-DB human TR gene sequences. In a later analysis, CDR3 sequences and most-parsimonious VDJ recombination scenarios were assigned using the TCRdist pipeline. A later analysis defined each TCR beta chain by its CDR3 amino acid sequence plus V-gene family, and excluded reads lacking a unique V-gene family. As a way to deal with suspected cross-contamination and a sequencing artifact, a later analysis dropped 450 to 600 nucleotide sequences that were highly shared and had low generation probability. In a later analysis, a clonal expansion index for each public chain was calculated from normalized within-repertoire ranks of inferred template counts. In a later analysis, generation probabilities were computed using a VDJ recombination model fitted to out-of-frame rearrangements, and the results were checked against IGoR. Hypergeometric tests were used in a later analysis to score TCR-TCR, TCR-HLA and TCR-CMV co-occurrence, with a repertoire-size bias correction applied to the TCR pairs. In a later analysis, false discovery rates were estimated by permuting HLA or CMV assignments 20 times. In a later analysis, co-occurring TCRs were grouped with DBSCAN, and TCRdist sequence similarity was added when clustering was performed within HLA-allele-positive subsets. For co-occurrence clustering, repertoires with fewer than 30,000 or more than 120,000 public chains were excluded, along with four to six repertoires with anomalous nucleotide sharing. TCRdb limited this immuneACCESS table to in-frame rearrangements with V and J called. A share of clones is missing; checked studies link under half to unresolved V genes, and the rest is unexplained. The DNA gave D and trimming, while V, J and clone size come from that table. This sample comprises approximately 150,000 clones, 77% of them detected only once. The leading ten clones occupy 1.5% to 2% of the sample.

As regards this clone: It lacks a known antigen. The input lacks base qualities; no much larger clone sits a single base away.

Broader findings and caveats from the paper: The 87-base-pair reads could not distinguish some IMGT-functional V segments, including TRBV6-2 and TRBV6-3, so those segments were excluded. When HLA alleles, especially DR and DQ, strongly co-occurred, TCR associations were difficult to assign to individual alleles. According to the authors, the approach could potentially be generalized to other disease states and immunological phenotypes. In a later genetic analysis, fewer N-insertions in productive TCRs were reported among donors in an Asian-associated ancestry cluster than the roughly 640-donor mean. Three of the identified cytomegalovirus-associated TCR beta chains were confirmed in vitro to be specific for cytomegalovirus antigens. A cluster of highly shared sequence variants was judged likely to represent a technical artifact of the sequencing pipeline. The classifier was reported to diagnose cytomegalovirus status with high specificity and sensitivity in both the original and validation cohorts. Broadly in line with IMGT annotations, most TCR beta V segments showed up in productive rearrangements about 90% or about 30% of the time in an earlier analysis of about 500 of the donors. In a later genetic analysis, a missense DCLRE1C variant was associated with V-gene and J-gene trimming of TCR beta chains, and the association was replicated in an independent cohort. In a later analysis, most CMV-associated TCR beta chains were found to appear HLA-restricted, with HLA associations seemingly driven largely by CMV exposure. Correlated functional status among segregating V segments might reflect linkage disequilibrium, but an unknown experimental factor could not be ruled out. According to a later analysis, TCR association rates differed among HLA loci, with DRB1 alleles showing the most associated TCRs and HLA-C alleles showing the fewest. A total of 150 or so TCR beta chains were listed by the study as associated with cytomegalovirus. The earlier analysis of about 600 of the donors excluded some 15 rarely observed V segments, including chromosome 9 orphons, because counts were too low. While some public TCRs were present in many individuals, most TCR sequences turned up only very rarely across donors. Because some donors lacked HLA typing at each locus, the association tests relied only on the typed subset. The presence/absence analyses assumed that sequencing depth was roughly uniform across donors, and that assumption may not be true. Only TCR beta chains were sequenced in this cohort, and the absence of alpha or paired-chain data limited detectable features. According to a later analysis, parvovirus B19, influenza, CMV and Epstein-Barr virus appeared linked to several top co-occurrence clusters. A later analysis found that HLA-associated TCR beta chains were more clonally expanded and had lower generation probabilities than equally common non-associated chains. A further reported finding was that TCR beta sequences accurately predicted the HLA-A and HLA-B alleles for most subjects in the first cohort. At a false discovery rate of 0.05, a later analysis linked some 18,000 TCR beta sequences to specific HLA alleles. The only immune exposure information available for the cohort was CMV serostatus.

From its cysteine to its phenylalanine, the CDR3 spans 14 amino acids. The read is trimmed to its CDR3 DNA, 42 bases read in frame from base 1. The germline V gene sets CDR1 to SGDLS and CDR2 to YYNGEE. At the junction V is shortened by 6 bases and J by 2 bases, with 13 bases in between. The chain uses TRBV9 and TRBJ2-3; TRBD1 is a possible D gene, resting on 6 matching bases. The sample taken for sequencing was PBMCs. This receptor was obtained from a woman in her twenties or thirties in good health and CMV-seronegative. The sequenced DNA: TGTGCCAGCACCGTGGACAGCTTCACAGATACGCAGTATTTT. The encoded protein is CASTVDSFTDTQYF.